This TCR beta chain was captured by sequencing in a study of tumor and adjacent non-tumor tissue in lung cancer. TCRbeta libraries were built with three rounds of nested PCR, modified from ARM-PCR. TCRdb re-analysed the multiplex PCR reads in MiXCR, keeping a single row per CDR3 protein. The sample has approximately 71,000 distinct CDR3 sequences; almost 60% are singletons. This sample's RNA came from whole unsorted tissue. The CDR3 is made up of 14 amino acids. For this clonotype: One end of the junction varies from germline; a read error may be responsible.

The rearrangement links TRBV12-3 or TRBV12-4 to TRBJ1-3; unclear D gene. This TCR derives from a man between 50 and 59 years old with non-small cell lung cancer. Material: lung tumor tissue. The chain's CDR3 is CDSSLRGAGNTIYF. DNA of the CDR3: TGTGACAGCAGTTTGCGGGGTGCCGGAAACACCATATATTTT.